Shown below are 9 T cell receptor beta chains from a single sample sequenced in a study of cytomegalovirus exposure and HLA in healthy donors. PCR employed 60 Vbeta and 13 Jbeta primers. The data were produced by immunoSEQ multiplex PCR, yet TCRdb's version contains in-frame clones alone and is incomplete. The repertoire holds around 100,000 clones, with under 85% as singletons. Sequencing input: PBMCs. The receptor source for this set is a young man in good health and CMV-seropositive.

This chain's CDR3 is CASSPTGTRSSYEQYF. The CDR3 DNA follows: TGTGCCAGCTCACCAACCGGGACACGGAGCTCCTACGAGCAGTACTTC. This sequence joins TRBV18 and TRBJ2-7, with TRBD1 as a possible D gene (6 bases). From germline, CDR1 is KGHSH and CDR2 LQKENI. The CDR3 extends over 16 amino acids. The V end was cut by 2 bases, the J end by 0 bases, with 14 bases between.

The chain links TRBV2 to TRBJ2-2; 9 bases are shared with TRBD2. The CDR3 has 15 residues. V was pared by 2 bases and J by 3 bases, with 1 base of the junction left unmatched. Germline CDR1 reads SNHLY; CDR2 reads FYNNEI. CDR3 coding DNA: TGTGCCAGCAGTGAATCTAGCGGGGACACCGGGGAGCTGTTTTTT. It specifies CASSESSGDTGELFF.

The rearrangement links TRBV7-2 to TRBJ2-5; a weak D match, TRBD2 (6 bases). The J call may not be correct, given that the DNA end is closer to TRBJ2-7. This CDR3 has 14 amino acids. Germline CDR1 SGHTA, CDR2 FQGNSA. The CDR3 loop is CASSFGTPSYEQYF. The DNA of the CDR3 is TGTGCCAGCAGCTTCGGGACTCCCTCCTACGAGCAGTACTTC.

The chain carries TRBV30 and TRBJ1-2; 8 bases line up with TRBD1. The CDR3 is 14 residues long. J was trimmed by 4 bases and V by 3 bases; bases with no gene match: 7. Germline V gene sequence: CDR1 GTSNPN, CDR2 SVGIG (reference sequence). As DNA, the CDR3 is TGTGCCTGGAGACTATCCGGGACAGGCTATGGCTACACCTTC. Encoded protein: CAWRLSGTGYGYTF.

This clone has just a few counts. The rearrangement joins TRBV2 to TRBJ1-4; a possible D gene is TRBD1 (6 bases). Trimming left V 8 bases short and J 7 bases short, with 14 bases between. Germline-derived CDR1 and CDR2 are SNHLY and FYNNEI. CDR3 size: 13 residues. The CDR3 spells CASRGHLVEKLFF. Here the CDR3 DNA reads TGTGCCAGCCGGGGACATTTGGTTGAAAAACTGTTTTTT.

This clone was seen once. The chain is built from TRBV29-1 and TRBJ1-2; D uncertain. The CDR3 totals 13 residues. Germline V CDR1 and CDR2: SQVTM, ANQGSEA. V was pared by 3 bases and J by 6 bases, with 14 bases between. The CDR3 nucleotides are TGCAGCGTTGAGGTACCGCGAAGAGATGGCTACACCTTC. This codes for CSVEVPRRDGYTF. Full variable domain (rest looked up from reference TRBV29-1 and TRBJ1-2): SAVISQKPSRDICQRGTSLTIQCQVDSQVTMMFWYRQQPGQSLTLIATANQGSEATYESGFVIDKFPISRPNLTFSTLTVSNMSPEDSSIYLCSVEVPRRDGYTFGSGTRLTVV.

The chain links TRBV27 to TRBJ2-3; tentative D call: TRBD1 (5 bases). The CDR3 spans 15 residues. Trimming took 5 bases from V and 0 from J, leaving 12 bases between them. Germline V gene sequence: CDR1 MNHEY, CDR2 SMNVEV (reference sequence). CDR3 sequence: CASSPNRRSTDTQYF. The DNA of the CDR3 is TGTGCCAGCAGTCCCAACAGGAGAAGCACAGATACGCAGTATTTT.

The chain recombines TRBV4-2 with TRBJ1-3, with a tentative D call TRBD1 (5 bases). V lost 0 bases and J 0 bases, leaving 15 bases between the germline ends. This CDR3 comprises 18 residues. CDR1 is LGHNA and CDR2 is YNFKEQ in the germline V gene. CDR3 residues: CASSQDGTDSVSGNTIYF. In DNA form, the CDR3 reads TGTGCCAGCAGCCAAGATGGTACAGACAGCGTCTCTGGAAACACCATATATTTT.

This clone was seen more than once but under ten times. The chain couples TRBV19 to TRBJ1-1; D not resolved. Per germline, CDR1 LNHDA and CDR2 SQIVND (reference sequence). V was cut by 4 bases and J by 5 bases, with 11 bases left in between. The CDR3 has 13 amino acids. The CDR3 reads CASSTLPRTEAFF. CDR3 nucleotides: TGTGCCAGTAGTACCCTACCGCGAACTGAAGCTTTCTTT. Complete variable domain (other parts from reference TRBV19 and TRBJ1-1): DGGITQSPKYLFRKEGQNVTLSCEQNLNHDAMYWYRQDPGQGLRLIYYSQIVNDFQKGDIAEGYSVSREKKESFPLTVTSAQKNPTAFYLCASSTLPRTEAFFGQGTRLTVV.